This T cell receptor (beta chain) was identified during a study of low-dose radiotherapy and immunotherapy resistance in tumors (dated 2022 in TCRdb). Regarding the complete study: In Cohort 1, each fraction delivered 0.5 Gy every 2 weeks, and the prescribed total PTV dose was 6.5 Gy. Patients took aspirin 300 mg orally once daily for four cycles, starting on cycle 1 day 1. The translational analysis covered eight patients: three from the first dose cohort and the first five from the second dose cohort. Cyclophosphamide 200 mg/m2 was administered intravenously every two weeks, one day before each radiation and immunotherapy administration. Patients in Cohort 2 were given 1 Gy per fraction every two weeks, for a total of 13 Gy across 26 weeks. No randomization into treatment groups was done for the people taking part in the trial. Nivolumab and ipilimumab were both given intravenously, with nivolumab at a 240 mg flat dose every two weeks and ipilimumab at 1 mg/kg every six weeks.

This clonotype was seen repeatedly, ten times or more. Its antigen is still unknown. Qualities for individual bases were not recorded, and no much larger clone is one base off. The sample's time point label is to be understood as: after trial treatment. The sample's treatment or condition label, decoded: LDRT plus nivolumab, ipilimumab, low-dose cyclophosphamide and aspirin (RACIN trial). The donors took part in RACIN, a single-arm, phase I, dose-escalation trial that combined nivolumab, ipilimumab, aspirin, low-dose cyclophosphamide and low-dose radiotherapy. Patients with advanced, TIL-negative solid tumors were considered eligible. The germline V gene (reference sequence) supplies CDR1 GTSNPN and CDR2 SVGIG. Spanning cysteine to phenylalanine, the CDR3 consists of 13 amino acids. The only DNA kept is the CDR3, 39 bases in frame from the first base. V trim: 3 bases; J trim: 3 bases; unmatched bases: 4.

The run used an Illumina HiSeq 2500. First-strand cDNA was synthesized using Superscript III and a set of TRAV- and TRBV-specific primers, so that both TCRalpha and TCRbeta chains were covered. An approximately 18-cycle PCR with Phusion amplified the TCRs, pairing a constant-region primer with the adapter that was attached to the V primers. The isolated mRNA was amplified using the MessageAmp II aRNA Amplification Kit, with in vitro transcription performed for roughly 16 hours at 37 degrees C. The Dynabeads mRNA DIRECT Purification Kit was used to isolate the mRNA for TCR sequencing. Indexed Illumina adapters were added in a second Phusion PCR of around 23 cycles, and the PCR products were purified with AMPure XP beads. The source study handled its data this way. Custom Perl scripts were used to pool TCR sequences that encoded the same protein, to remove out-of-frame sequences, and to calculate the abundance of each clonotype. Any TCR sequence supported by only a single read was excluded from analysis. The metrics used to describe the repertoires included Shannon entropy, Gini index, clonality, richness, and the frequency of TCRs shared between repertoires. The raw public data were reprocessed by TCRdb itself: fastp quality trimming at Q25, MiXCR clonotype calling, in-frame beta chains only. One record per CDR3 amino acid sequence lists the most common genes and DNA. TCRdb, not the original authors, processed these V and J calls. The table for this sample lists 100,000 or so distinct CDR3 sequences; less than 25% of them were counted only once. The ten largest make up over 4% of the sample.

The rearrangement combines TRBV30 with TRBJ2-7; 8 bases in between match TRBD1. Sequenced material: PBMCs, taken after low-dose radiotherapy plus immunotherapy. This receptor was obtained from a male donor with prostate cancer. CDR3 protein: CAWRRTGNYEQYF. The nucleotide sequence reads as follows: TGTGCCTGGAGACGGACAGGGAACTACGAGCAGTACTTC.